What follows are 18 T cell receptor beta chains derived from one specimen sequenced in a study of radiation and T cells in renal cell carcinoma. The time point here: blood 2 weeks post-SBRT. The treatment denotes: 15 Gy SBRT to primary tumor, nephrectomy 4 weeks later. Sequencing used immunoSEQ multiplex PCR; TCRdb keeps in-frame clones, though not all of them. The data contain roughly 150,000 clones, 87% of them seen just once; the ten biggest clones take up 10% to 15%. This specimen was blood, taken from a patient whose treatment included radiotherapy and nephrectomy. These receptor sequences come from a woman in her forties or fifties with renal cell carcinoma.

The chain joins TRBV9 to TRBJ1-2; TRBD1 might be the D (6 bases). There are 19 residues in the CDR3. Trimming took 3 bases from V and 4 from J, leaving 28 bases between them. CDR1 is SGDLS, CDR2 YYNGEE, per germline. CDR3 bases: TGTGCCAGCAGCGCGGAGGGGGTGGCAGGGAATATGGGGACCTATGGCTACACCTTC. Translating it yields CASSAEGVAGNMGTYGYTF.

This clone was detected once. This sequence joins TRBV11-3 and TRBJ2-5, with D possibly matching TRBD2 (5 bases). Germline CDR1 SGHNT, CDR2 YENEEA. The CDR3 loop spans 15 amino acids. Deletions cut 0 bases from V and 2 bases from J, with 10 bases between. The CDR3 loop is CASSLDSGIQETQYF. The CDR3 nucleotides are TGTGCCAGCAGCTTAGATTCGGGGATTCAAGAGACCCAGTACTTC.

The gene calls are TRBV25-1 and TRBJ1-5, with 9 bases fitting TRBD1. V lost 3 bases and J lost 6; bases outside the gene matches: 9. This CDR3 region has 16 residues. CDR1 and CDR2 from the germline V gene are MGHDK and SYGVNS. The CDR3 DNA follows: TGTGCCAGCAGTGAGAAGGACAGGGGAGGTTCTCAGCCCCAGCATTTT. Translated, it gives CASSEKDRGGSQPQHF.

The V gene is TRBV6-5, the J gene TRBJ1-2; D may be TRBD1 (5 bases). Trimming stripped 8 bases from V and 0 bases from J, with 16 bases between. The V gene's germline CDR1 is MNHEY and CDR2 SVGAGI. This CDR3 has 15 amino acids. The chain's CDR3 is CASSAGAAANYGYTF. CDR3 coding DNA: TGTGCCAGCTCCGCCGGGGCCGCAGCTAACTATGGCTACACCTTC.

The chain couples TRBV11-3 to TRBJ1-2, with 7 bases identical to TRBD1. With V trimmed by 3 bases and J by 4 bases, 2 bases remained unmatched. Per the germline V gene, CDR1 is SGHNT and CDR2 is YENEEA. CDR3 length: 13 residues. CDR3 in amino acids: CASSFPGGYGYTF. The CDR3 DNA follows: TGTGCCAGCAGCTTTCCAGGGGGCTATGGCTACACCTTC.

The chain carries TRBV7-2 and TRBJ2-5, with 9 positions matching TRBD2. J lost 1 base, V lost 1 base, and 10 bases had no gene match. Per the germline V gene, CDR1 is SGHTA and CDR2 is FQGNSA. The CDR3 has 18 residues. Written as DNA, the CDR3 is TGTGCCAGCAGCTTAGTAGGAGGTGCGGGGGGGTTCCAAGAGACCCAGTACTTC. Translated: CASSLVGGAGGFQETQYF. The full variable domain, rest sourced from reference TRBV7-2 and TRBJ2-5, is GAGVSQSPSNKVTEKGKDVELRCDPISGHTALYWYRQSLGQGLEFLIYFQGNSAPDKSGLPSDRFSAERTGGSVSTLTIQRTQQEDSAVYLCASSLVGGAGGFQETQYFGPGTRLLVL.

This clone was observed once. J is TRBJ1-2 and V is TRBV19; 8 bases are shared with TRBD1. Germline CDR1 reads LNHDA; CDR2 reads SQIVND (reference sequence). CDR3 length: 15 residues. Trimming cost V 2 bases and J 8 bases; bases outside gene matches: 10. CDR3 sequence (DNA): TGTGCCAGTAGTATAAACTCCGACAGGGGAAGAGGCTACACCTTC. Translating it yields CASSINSDRGRGYTF.

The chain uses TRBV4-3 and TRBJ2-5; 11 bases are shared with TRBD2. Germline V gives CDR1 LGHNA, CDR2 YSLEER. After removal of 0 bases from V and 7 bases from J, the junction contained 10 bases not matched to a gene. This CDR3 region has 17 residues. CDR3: CASSQDITSGGRGTQYF. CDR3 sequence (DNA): TGCGCCAGCAGCCAAGATATCACTAGCGGGGGCCGGGGGACCCAGTACTTC.

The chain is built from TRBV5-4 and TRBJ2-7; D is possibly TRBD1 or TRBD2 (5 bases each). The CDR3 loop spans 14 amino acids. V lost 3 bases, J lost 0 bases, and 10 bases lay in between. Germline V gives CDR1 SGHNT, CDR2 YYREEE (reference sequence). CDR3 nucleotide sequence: TGTGCCAGCAGCTCTGCCGGGACCTCCTACGAGCAGTACTTC. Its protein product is CASSSAGTSYEQYF.

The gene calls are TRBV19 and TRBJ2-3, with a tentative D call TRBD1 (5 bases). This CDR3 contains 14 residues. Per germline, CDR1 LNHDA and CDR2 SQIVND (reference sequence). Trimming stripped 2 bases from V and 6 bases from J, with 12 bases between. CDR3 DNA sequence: TGTGCCAGTAGTATACAGGGTCTTACCGATACGCAGTATTTT. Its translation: CASSIQGLTDTQYF.

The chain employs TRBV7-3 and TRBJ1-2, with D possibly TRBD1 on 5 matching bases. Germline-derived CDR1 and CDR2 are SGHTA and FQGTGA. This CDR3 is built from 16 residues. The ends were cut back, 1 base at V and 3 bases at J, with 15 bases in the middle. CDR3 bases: TGTGCCAGCAGCTTAAGGGAACCGACAGACTACTATGGCTACACCTTC. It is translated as CASSLREPTDYYGYTF.

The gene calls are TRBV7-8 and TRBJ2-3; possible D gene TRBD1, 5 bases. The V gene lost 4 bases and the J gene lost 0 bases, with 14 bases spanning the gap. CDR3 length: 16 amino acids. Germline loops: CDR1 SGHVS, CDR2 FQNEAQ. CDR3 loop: CASSSRLTVSTDTQYF. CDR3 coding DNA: TGTGCCAGCAGCTCCCGTTTGACAGTCAGCACAGATACGCAGTATTTT.

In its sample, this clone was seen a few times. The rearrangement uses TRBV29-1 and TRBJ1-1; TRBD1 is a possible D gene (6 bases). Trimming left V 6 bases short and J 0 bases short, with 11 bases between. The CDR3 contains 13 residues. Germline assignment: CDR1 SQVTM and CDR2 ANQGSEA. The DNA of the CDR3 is TGCAGCGTCAGGACAGCCATGAACACTGAAGCTTTCTTT. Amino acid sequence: CSVRTAMNTEAFF.

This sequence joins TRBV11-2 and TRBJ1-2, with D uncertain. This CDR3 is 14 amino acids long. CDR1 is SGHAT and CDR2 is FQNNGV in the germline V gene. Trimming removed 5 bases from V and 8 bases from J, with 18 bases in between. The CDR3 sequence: CASSSSGAFGGYTF. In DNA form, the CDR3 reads TGTGCCAGCAGCAGTTCAGGAGCATTCGGGGGCTACACCTTC.

The CDR3 is CASSPEMNTEAFF. As DNA, the CDR3 is TGTGCCAGCTCACCGGAGATGAACACTGAAGCTTTCTTT. The rearrangement uses TRBV18 and TRBJ1-1; no reliable D call. CDR1 is KGHSH and CDR2 is LQKENI in the germline V gene. Trimming cost V 3 bases and J 0 bases, with 5 bases left between them. The CDR3 sequence is 13 residues long.

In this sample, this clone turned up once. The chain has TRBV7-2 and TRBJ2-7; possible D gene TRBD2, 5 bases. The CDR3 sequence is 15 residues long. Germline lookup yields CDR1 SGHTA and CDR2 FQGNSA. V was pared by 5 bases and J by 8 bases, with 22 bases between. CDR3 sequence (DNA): TGTGCCAGCAGCCCCCAGGTTGGGCAGCGGTCCCAGCAGTACTTC. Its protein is CASSPQVGQRSQQYF.

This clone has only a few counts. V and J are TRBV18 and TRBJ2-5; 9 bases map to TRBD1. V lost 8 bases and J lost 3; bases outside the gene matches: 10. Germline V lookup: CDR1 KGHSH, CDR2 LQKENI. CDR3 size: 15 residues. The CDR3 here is CASRPGTGTKETQYF. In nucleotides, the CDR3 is TGTGCCAGCCGACCCGGGACAGGGACTAAAGAGACCCAGTACTTC.

The CDR3 nucleotides are TGTGCCAGCAGCTTAGCGTCGATGGGGACAGGTTATAATTCACCCCTCCACTTT. As protein: CASSLASMGTGYNSPLHF. The chain uses TRBV7-6 and TRBJ1-6, with 8 bases lining up with TRBD1. CDR1 is SGHVS, CDR2 FNYEAQ, per germline. CDR3 length equals 18 residues. V shed 0 bases and J 4 bases; nucleotides not matched to a gene: 8.